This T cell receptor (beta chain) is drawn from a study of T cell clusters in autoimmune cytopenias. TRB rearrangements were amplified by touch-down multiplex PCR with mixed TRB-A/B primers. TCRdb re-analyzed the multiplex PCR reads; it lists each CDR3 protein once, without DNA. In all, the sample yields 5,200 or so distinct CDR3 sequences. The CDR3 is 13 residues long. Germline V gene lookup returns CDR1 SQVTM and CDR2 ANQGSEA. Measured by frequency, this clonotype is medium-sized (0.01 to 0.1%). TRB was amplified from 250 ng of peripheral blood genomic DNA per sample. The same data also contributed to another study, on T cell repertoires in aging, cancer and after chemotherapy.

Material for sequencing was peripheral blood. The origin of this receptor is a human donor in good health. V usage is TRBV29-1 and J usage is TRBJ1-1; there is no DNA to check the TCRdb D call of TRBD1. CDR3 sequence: CSVGDRVNTEAFF.